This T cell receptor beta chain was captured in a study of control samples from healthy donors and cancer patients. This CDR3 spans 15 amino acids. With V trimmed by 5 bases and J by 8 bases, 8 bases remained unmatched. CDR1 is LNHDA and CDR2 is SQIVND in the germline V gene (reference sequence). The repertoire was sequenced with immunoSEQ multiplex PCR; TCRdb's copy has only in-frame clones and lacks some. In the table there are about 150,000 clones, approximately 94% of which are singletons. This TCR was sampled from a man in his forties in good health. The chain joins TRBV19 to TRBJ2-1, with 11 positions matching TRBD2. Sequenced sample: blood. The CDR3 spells CASSVSSGGRYEQFF. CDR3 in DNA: TGTGCCAGTAGTGTCTCTAGCGGGGGGCGGTATGAGCAGTTCTTC.